These 10 T cell receptor beta chains originate from one sample sequenced in a study of T cells in Graves' hyperthyroidism and ophthalmopathy. Researchers amplified the TCR beta CDR3 regions from RNA transcripts. A first-round RT-PCR of the TCR CDR3 used the HTBI primer set. TCRdb processed the multiplex PCR reads anew with MiXCR; each CDR3 protein has one entry. The sample yields around 600,000 distinct CDR3 sequences, 45% seen once. The sample taken for sequencing was peripheral blood or thyroid tissue (not recorded which). These receptor sequences come from an adult man with Graves' disease, either hyperthyroidism or ophthalmopathy (not recorded which).

This rearrangement joins TRBV7-2 to TRBJ2-7; D might be TRBD2 (6 bases). The ends were cut back, 4 bases at V and 0 bases at J, with 13 bases in the middle. This CDR3 spans 15 amino acids. Germline V gene lookup returns CDR1 SGHTA and CDR2 FQGNSA. The DNA for the CDR3 is TGTGCCAGCAGCTCTAGCGCGCGGAGCTCCTACGAGCAGTACTTC. Translation: CASSSSARSSYEQYF. The full variable domain, in which reference TRBV7-2 and TRBJ2-7 provide the parts outside the CDR3, is GAGVSQSPSNKVTEKGKDVELRCDPISGHTALYWYRQSLGQGLEFLIYFQGNSAPDKSGLPSDRFSAERTGGSVSTLTIQRTQQEDSAVYLCASSSSARSSYEQYFGPGTRLTVT.

This clonotype was detected many times. The chain carries TRBV10-3 and TRBJ1-2, with D perhaps TRBD1 (5 bases). Germline CDR1 is ENHRY and CDR2 is SYGVKD. V gave up 0 bases and J gave up 4 bases, with 12 bases separating them. The CDR3 loop spans 15 amino acids. The CDR3 protein is CAISESTGPGYGYTF. The CDR3 DNA follows: TGTGCCATCAGTGAGTCTACAGGCCCTGGCTATGGCTACACCTTC.

This clonotype was detected many times. This sequence joins TRBV7-2 and TRBJ2-5, with TRBD1 as a possible D gene (6 bases). The germline V gene encodes CDR1 SGHTA and CDR2 FQGNSA. V lost 5 bases to trimming and J lost 3 bases, with 16 bases between them. The CDR3 runs 15 residues. The CDR3 here is CASSGGWGPEETQYF. In nucleotides, the CDR3 is TGTGCCAGCAGCGGCGGGTGGGGGCCAGAAGAGACCCAGTACTTC.

This rearrangement joins TRBV12-3 or TRBV12-4 to TRBJ1-5, with D hard to call. V was shortened by 4 bases and J by 5 bases, with 9 bases between the two germline ends. This CDR3 contains 13 residues. CDR3 sequence: CASSSVWDQPQHF. CDR3 DNA sequence: TGTGCCAGCAGTTCCGTGTGGGATCAGCCCCAGCATTTT.

This sequence joins TRBV2 and TRBJ1-5; D possibly corresponds to TRBD1 (5 bases). Germline values: CDR1 SNHLY, CDR2 FYNNEI. The CDR3 covers 15 residues. Trimming shortened V by 4 bases and J by 1 base, and 11 bases separated the two germline ends. CDR3 DNA: TGTGCCAGCAGTGCTAGGGGTCTGAGCAATCAGCCCCAGCATTTT. Translating it yields CASSARGLSNQPQHF.

This clonotype was observed at least ten times. The rearrangement uses TRBV29-1 and TRBJ2-7; a possible D gene is TRBD1 (5 bases). This CDR3 has 12 amino acids. Looked up from germline, CDR1 is SQVTM and CDR2 is ANQGSEA. Trimming cost V 4 bases and J 3 bases, with 10 bases left between them. The CDR3 spells CSVVGQYYEQYF. For the CDR3, the DNA is TGCAGCGTTGTGGGGCAGTACTACGAGCAGTACTTC.

This clonotype was seen a few times. The V gene is TRBV12-3 or TRBV12-4, the J gene TRBJ1-2, with TRBD1 identical over 10 bases. The CDR3 is 14 amino acids. J lost 6 bases, V lost 5 bases, and 6 bases had no gene match. The CDR3: CASSSRQGAHGYTF. The DNA for the CDR3 is TGTGCCAGCAGTAGCCGACAGGGGGCACATGGCTACACCTTC.

This clonotype was observed a handful of times. The rearrangement joins TRBV7-8 to TRBJ2-5; possible D gene TRBD2, 7 bases. The CDR3 totals 16 residues. Germline V gives CDR1 SGHVS, CDR2 FQNEAQ. Trimming removed 3 bases from V and 4 bases from J, with 18 bases in between. CDR3 region: CASSFTIGGPGETQYF. CDR3 bases: TGTGCCAGCAGCTTCACTATCGGGGGGCCGGGAGAGACCCAGTACTTC. Full variable domain (outside the CDR3, taken from reference TRBV7-8 and TRBJ2-5): GAGVSQSPRYKVAKRGQDVALRCDPISGHVSLFWYQQALGQGPEFLTYFQNEAQLDKSGLPSDRFFAERPEGSVSTLKIQRTQQEDSAVYLCASSFTIGGPGETQYFGPGTRLLVL.

The chain combines TRBV24-1 with TRBJ2-5; 7 bases line up with TRBD1. Per the germline V gene, CDR1 is KGHDR and CDR2 is SFDVKD. V gave up 4 bases and J gave up 3 bases; unmatched junction bases: 4. CDR3 size: 14 residues. The CDR3 loop is CATSEGTAEETQYF. CDR3 nucleotide sequence: TGTGCCACCAGTGAGGGGACAGCCGAAGAGACCCAGTACTTC.

The chain is built from TRBV2 and TRBJ1-5, with D perhaps matching TRBD1 (5 bases). Germline assignment: CDR1 SNHLY and CDR2 FYNNEI. The CDR3 consists of 17 residues. Trimming pared 5 bases from V and 1 base from J, leaving 18 bases between. CDR3 in DNA: TGTGCCAGCAGTTTAAGCAGGGATCTATGGAGCAATCAGCCCCAGCATTTT. This translates into CASSLSRDLWSNQPQHF.